Below, 2 T cell receptor beta chains from the same sample are listed, as sequenced in a study of tissue T cells after allogeneic stem cell transplantation. Here immunoSEQ multiplex PCR was the method, and the copy in TCRdb shows in-frame clones only, minus some. Of about 48,000 clones detected, 65% to 80% appear once; the ten largest clones hold roughly 0.66%. Material: sorted cells pooled from one or two spleens. Receptor source: a pool of C57BL/6 mice in good health.

As regards this clone: Gene names and germline refer to mouse. Sequencing ends 1 residue short of the CDR3 end; the germline J gene provides the rest. This chain connects TRBV3 to TRBJ2-1, with D unresolved. Deletions cut 5 bases from V and 8 bases from J, with 7 bases between. The CDR3 totals 11 residues. Germline V gene data show CDR1 as SNHLY and CDR2 as FYNGKV (reference sequence). The sequenced CDR3 bases are TGTGCCAGCAGCCCCCTCACTGAGCAGTTC. Protein product: CASSPLTEQF. The entire CDR3 is CASSPLTEQFF.

This clone showed up just a few times. Mouse germline and gene names are used. The CDR3 is cut off 1 residue early in the read; its end comes from the germline J gene. The chain recombines TRBV13-2 with TRBJ2-7; D might be TRBD2 (5 bases). The ends were cut back, 6 bases at V and 1 base at J, with 8 bases in the middle. CDR3 length: 12 amino acids. Germline V lookup: CDR1 NNHNN, CDR2 SYGAGS (reference sequence). The CDR3 bases that were read are TGTGCCAGCGCGGTGGGGTCCTATGAACAGTAC. Its translation is CASAVGSYEQY. The entire CDR3 sequence reads CASAVGSYEQYF.